This T cell receptor (beta chain) was profiled in a study of blood T cell repertoires in COVID-19. Study at large: The cDNA or gDNA used as material had been derived from T cells, B-cell-depleted T cells, or PBMCs.

V lost 5 bases to trimming and J lost 1 base; unmatched junction nucleotides: 4. The V gene's germline CDR1 is LNHDA and CDR2 SQIVND (reference sequence). The CDR3 consists of 14 residues. Authors' data handling: Nucleated cell counts were estimated from reference gene primer amplification. Assay used: immunoSEQ multiplex PCR; TCRdb lists only in-frame clones, some missing. V and J calls and clone size come straight from that table; D and trimming were deduced from the DNA. The sample shows around 210,000 clones, approximately 80% of them seen only once. The sequence derives from a human donor in a cohort sampled during active COVID-19. Source material: peripheral blood. The chain is built from TRBV19 and TRBJ1-2, with 7 bases lining up with TRBD1. The CDR3 region is CASSPTGSNYGYTF. The CDR3 bases are TGTGCCAGTAGTCCGACAGGGAGTAACTATGGCTACACCTTC.